This T cell receptor beta chain derives from a study of control samples from healthy donors and cancer patients. The method was immunoSEQ multiplex PCR; TCRdb's version includes in-frame clones alone and lacks a portion of them. Altogether around 95,000 clones are present, roughly 84% being singletons, with the ten largest covering approximately 20%. The CDR3 has 16 amino acids. Germline CDR1 reads ENHRY; CDR2 reads SYGVKD. Trimming pared 0 bases from V and 2 bases from J, leaving 12 bases between. The specimen was blood. The origin of this receptor is a woman aged 50 to 65 in good health. The J gene is TRBJ2-3, the V gene TRBV10-3; perhaps D is TRBD1 or TRBD2 (5 bases each). CDR3 residues: CAISESSRGNTDTQYF. The CDR3 DNA sequence: TGTGCCATCAGTGAGTCTTCCCGGGGCAACACAGATACGCAGTATTTT.